The 20 T cell receptor beta chains below were found in one sample sequenced in a study of T cell repertoires in cytomegalovirus infection. TCRdb used MiXCR to reprocess the reads, holding one entry per CDR3 protein. The data hold a few hundred thousand distinct CDR3 sequences, with 9.5% observed a single time. The sequenced sample was PBMCs. The receptors were sampled from a human donor in good health (CMV status not recorded). Some clones in this sample may be carry-over from other donors' samples.

This clonotype was seen a few times. The chain couples TRBV7-2 to TRBJ2-2; TRBD1 agrees at 9 bases. This CDR3 is built from 15 residues. The junction had 7 bases not matched to a gene; V was cut back by 5 bases and J by 6 bases. The germline gives CDR1 SGHTA, CDR2 FQGNSA. This chain's CDR3 is CASSAYRGRAGELFF. The CDR3 coding sequence is TGTGCCAGCAGCGCCTACAGGGGGCGGGCCGGGGAGCTGTTTTTT.

This clonotype was picked up a small number of times. The chain is built from TRBV28 and TRBJ2-1; D call uncertain. The CDR3 has 13 amino acids. V was trimmed by 2 bases and J by 4 bases, leaving 6 bases between them. CDR1 and CDR2 from the germline V gene are MDHEN and SYDVKM. CDR3 in amino acids: CASSLDQYNEQFF. The DNA for the CDR3 is TGTGCCAGCAGTTTAGACCAGTACAATGAGCAGTTCTTC.

In this sample, this clonotype turned up many times. This chain joins TRBV10-3 and TRBJ2-1, with 9 nucleotides matching TRBD2. After removal of 4 bases from V and 4 bases from J, the junction contained 2 bases not matched to a gene. Germline loops: CDR1 ENHRY, CDR2 SYGVKD. The CDR3 consists of 14 residues. CDR3 sequence: CAISGLADYNEQFF. In DNA, the CDR3 is TGTGCCATCAGTGGACTAGCGGATTACAATGAGCAGTTCTTC.

This clonotype was seen more than once but under ten times. This CDR3 is CASSLARLAGATDTQYF. CDR3 nucleotides: TGTGCCAGCAGTTTAGCGCGACTAGCGGGGGCCACAGATACGCAGTATTTT. The J gene is TRBJ2-3, the V gene TRBV12-3 or TRBV12-4; 12 bases line up with TRBD2. This CDR3 is 17 amino acids long. The trim removed 0 bases at V and 2 bases at J, leaving 3 bases unmatched.

This clonotype was counted a few times. The rearrangement joins TRBV7-6 to TRBJ2-1; D may correspond to TRBD1 or TRBD2 (5 bases each). CDR3 size: 13 residues. V lost 5 bases and J 6 bases, leaving 11 bases between the germline ends. CDR1 and CDR2 (germline): SGHVS, FNYEAQ. DNA of the CDR3: TGTGCCAGCAGCGACTTTGGGGGCAATGAGCAGTTCTTC. Translation: CASSDFGGNEQFF.

V and J are TRBV27 and TRBJ2-5; D ambiguous. CDR3 length equals 14 residues. The germline V gene has CDR1 MNHEY and CDR2 SMNVEV (reference sequence). Trimming removed 3 bases at V and 0 bases at J, with 8 bases between. In DNA form, the CDR3 reads TGTGCCAGCAGTTTCAGACGGGACCAAGAGACCCAGTACTTC. It translates to CASSFRRDQETQYF.

The chain links TRBV25-1 to TRBJ2-5; no definite D call. Trimming pared 3 bases from V and 5 bases from J, leaving 10 bases between. This CDR3 is 13 amino acids long. CDR1 is MGHDK, CDR2 SYGVNS, per germline. In DNA form, the CDR3 reads TGTGCCAGCAGTGACGGGTATCTGGAGACCCAGTACTTC. Amino acid sequence: CASSDGYLETQYF.

This clonotype showed up many times. This chain links TRBV7-6 with TRBJ2-7; TRBD2 aligns across 8 bases. CDR1 SGHVS and CDR2 FNYEAQ come from the germline V gene. With V trimmed by 1 base and J by 5 bases, 4 bases remained unmatched. The CDR3 is made up of 14 amino acids. CDR3 sequence (DNA): TGTGCCAGCAGCTTAGTAGCGGGACTTGACGAGCAGTACTTC. It codes for CASSLVAGLDEQYF.

This clonotype occurred a few times. V is TRBV27 and J is TRBJ2-3; either TRBD1 or TRBD2 may fit D (5 bases each). This CDR3 region has 14 residues. V was trimmed by 3 bases and J by 5 bases, leaving 12 bases between them. From germline, CDR1 is MNHEY and CDR2 SMNVEV (reference sequence). CDR3 in amino acids: CASSFGQGRDTQYF. CDR3 sequence (DNA): TGTGCCAGCAGTTTTGGGCAGGGACGAGATACGCAGTATTTT.

This chain connects TRBV7-9 to TRBJ2-3; 13 nucleotides line up with TRBD2. The J segment lost 4 bases and the V segment lost 5 bases, leaving 18 bases of the junction unmatched. The germline V gene has CDR1 SEHNR and CDR2 FQNEAQ (reference sequence). The CDR3 totals 20 residues. The CDR3 region is CASSPRPPGLAGPGSDTQYF. CDR3 in DNA: TGTGCCAGCAGCCCTCGACCCCCGGGACTAGCGGGGCCCGGCTCAGATACGCAGTATTTT.

The table lists this clonotype with many counts. The J gene is TRBJ1-1, the V gene TRBV7-3, with TRBD1 as a possible D gene (6 bases). Germline CDR1 reads SGHTA; CDR2 reads FQGTGA. The V end was cut by 4 bases, the J end by 1 base, with 10 bases between. The CDR3 is 14 amino acids. The CDR3 DNA follows: TGTGCCAGCAGCTGGGGGGCTTCGAACACTGAAGCTTTCTTT. This translates into CASSWGASNTEAFF.

The chain joins TRBV25-1 to TRBJ2-7; the match to TRBD2 covers 8 bases. CDR3 length equals 16 residues. CDR1 is MGHDK, CDR2 SYGVNS, per germline. V gave up 1 base and J gave up 2 bases; unmatched junction bases: 7. The CDR3 is CASSEFSGVLAYEQYF. DNA for the CDR3: TGTGCCAGCAGTGAATTTAGCGGGGTACTTGCCTACGAGCAGTACTTC.

This clonotype was observed a handful of times. This sequence joins TRBV10-3 and TRBJ1-1, with 8 bases identical to TRBD1. The CDR3 spans 15 residues. J lost 0 bases, V lost 6 bases, and 6 bases had no gene match. CDR1 ENHRY and CDR2 SYGVKD come from the germline V gene. For the CDR3, the DNA is TGTGCCATCAGCAATCAGGGGGCGTTGAACACTGAAGCTTTCTTT. Translating it yields CAISNQGALNTEAFF.

This clonotype occurred a few times. This chain links TRBV14 with TRBJ1-1; no reliable D call. Germline lookup yields CDR1 SGHDN and CDR2 FVKESK. Trimming took 2 bases from V and 1 from J, leaving 5 bases between them. This CDR3 region has 13 residues. The CDR3 is CASSQKGNTEAFF. The CDR3, as DNA: TGTGCCAGCAGCCAAAAGGGGAACACTGAAGCTTTCTTT.

The chain has TRBV2 and TRBJ2-1; 9 bases are shared with TRBD2. Losses at the gene ends were 1 base for V and 5 bases for J; bases not matched to a gene: 6. The CDR3 totals 16 residues. Germline values: CDR1 SNHLY, CDR2 FYNNEI. CDR3 protein: CASSEGTSVNDNEQFF. CDR3 in DNA: TGTGCCAGCAGTGAAGGGACTAGCGTAAATGACAATGAGCAGTTCTTC.

This clonotype was counted at least ten times. The chain is built from TRBV7-2 and TRBJ2-3; 9 bases match TRBD2. Trimming cost V 5 bases and J 1 base; bases outside gene matches: 7. Germline assignment: CDR1 SGHTA and CDR2 FQGNSA. This CDR3 has 16 amino acids. This chain's CDR3 is CASSARTSVGTDTQYF. CDR3 DNA sequence: TGTGCCAGCAGCGCCCGGACTAGCGTTGGCACAGATACGCAGTATTTT.

This clonotype has a handful of counts. This chain uses TRBV28 with TRBJ1-2, with 12 positions matching TRBD1. The junction had 6 bases not matched to a gene; V was cut back by 5 bases and J by 8 bases. The CDR3 length is 14 residues. The germline gives CDR1 MDHEN, CDR2 SYDVKM. In DNA, the CDR3 is TGTGCCAGCAGTCCGGCCGGGACAGGGGGCGGCTACACCTTC. It encodes CASSPAGTGGGYTF.

This clonotype was counted ten times or more. The gene calls are TRBV7-2 and TRBJ2-1, with TRBD2 matching over 13 bases. Per germline, CDR1 SGHTA and CDR2 FQGNSA. The CDR3 is made up of 15 amino acids. V gave up 3 bases and J gave up 7 bases; unmatched junction bases: 3. CDR3 nucleotides: TGTGCCAGCAGCTTTAGGACTAGCGGGAGAAATGAGCAGTTCTTC. Amino acid sequence: CASSFRTSGRNEQFF.

This chain joins TRBV10-3 and TRBJ1-1, with a possible D match to TRBD1 (5 bases). The CDR3 runs 16 residues. Trimming cost V 6 bases and J 1 base, with 18 bases left between them. Germline V gene lookup returns CDR1 ENHRY and CDR2 SYGVKD. CDR3 sequence: CAISQNQGVGNTEAFF. The CDR3 region has the DNA TGTGCCATCAGCCAAAATCAGGGAGTCGGGAACACTGAAGCTTTCTTT.

This chain connects TRBV6-2 or TRBV6-3 to TRBJ2-3; D not resolved. This CDR3 spans 15 amino acids. Germline values: CDR1 MNHEY, CDR2 SVGEGT. V gave up 6 bases and J gave up 3 bases, with 16 bases separating them. The CDR3 DNA sequence: TGTGCCAGCAGAAAGGGCTCCCCGCGAACAGATACGCAGTATTTT. This encodes CASRKGSPRTDTQYF.